A selection of T cell receptor beta chains follows, all from one sample in a study of identical twins. MiXCR was run by TCRdb on the 5' RACE reads, yielding one entry per CDR3 protein. The sample has approximately 500,000 distinct CDR3 sequences, over 12% seen once; the top ten hold more than 0.4%. The same sample was also used in a study of yellow fever vaccine responses in identical twins.

The sample consisted of CD4+ T cells sorted from blood. These receptors were obtained from a woman aged 18-29 years in good health. Both conserved end residues are part of each CDR3. The order of the fields is D gene, clone size, V gene, J gene, CDR3 protein, CDR3 DNA. The D gene is left open where the match is weak. Clone size, where shown, is once, few, many, or a class for clones that have expanded.

TRBD2	NA	TRBV20-1	TRBJ2-3	CSAPGTSGRPGGTDTQYF	TGCAGTGCCCCCGGGACTAGCGGGAGACCCGGGGGCACAGATACGCAGTATTTT
NA	NA	TRBV10-3	TRBJ1-5	CAISGGNQPQHF	TGTGCCATCAGTGGGGGGAATCAGCCCCAGCATTTT
TRBD1	few	TRBV20-1	TRBJ1-2	CSASPQSGGIYGYTF	TGCAGTGCTAGTCCCCAGTCAGGGGGCATCTATGGCTACACCTTC
TRBD1	few	TRBV29-1	TRBJ2-1	CSSTGTGLNEQFF	TGCAGTTCCACCGGGACAGGCTTAAATGAGCAGTTCTTC
NA	NA	TRBV2	TRBJ1-2	CASSEFVANYGYTF	TGTGCCAGCAGTGAATTTGTGGCTAACTATGGCTACACCTTC
NA	few	TRBV10-1	TRBJ1-1	CASRQEMNTEAFF	TGCGCCAGTAGACAGGAGATGAACACTGAAGCTTTCTTT
NA	few	TRBV6-1	TRBJ2-1	CASSEAPFASGDNEQFF	TGTGCCAGCAGTGAAGCTCCGTTTGCGTCAGGGGACAATGAGCAGTTCTTC
TRBD1	NA	TRBV24-1	TRBJ2-1	CATSLPGTGDNEQFF	TGTGCCACCAGCCTCCCCGGGACAGGGGATAATGAGCAGTTCTTC
TRBD1	NA	TRBV5-1	TRBJ2-5	CASSEPDRLMETQYF	TGCGCCAGCAGCGAGCCGGACAGGCTAATGGAGACCCAGTACTTC
NA	NA	TRBV5-1	TRBJ2-5	CASSSPGLSGETQYF	TGCGCCAGCAGCTCCCCGGGACTCTCAGGAGAGACCCAGTACTTC
TRBD1	NA	TRBV10-1	TRBJ2-6	CASSGGTAGANVLTF	TGCGCCAGCAGTGGAGGGACAGCTGGGGCCAACGTCCTGACTTTC
NA	NA	TRBV6-1	TRBJ2-2	CAVRDGYHGELFF	TGTGCCGTCAGGGATGGATATCACGGGGAGCTGTTTTTT
NA	NA	TRBV6-1	TRBJ2-7	CASSRTGGGSGLYEQYF	TGTGCCAGCAGCCGAACCGGAGGGGGGAGCGGATTGTACGAGCAGTACTTC
NA	NA	TRBV4-1	TRBJ1-5	CASSQLPYQPQHF	TGCGCCAGCAGCCAACTACCGTATCAGCCCCAGCATTTT
TRBD1	NA	TRBV18	TRBJ2-3	CASSPLGQRSTDTQYF	TGTGCCAGCTCACCATTGGGACAGCGAAGCACAGATACGCAGTATTTT
TRBD1	few	TRBV20-1	TRBJ2-2	CSASQGAGELFF	TGCAGTGCTAGTCAGGGGGCCGGGGAGCTGTTTTTT
NA	NA	TRBV24-1	TRBJ1-5	CATSDPTGGNQPQHF	TGTGCCACCAGTGACCCGACGGGGGGCAATCAGCCCCAGCATTTT
TRBD1	few	TRBV12-3/TRBV12-4	TRBJ1-3	CASRGQVYSGNTIYF	TGTGCCAGCAGGGGACAGGTTTACTCTGGAAACACCATATATTTT
TRBD2	many	TRBV5-1	TRBJ2-7	CASSGTSGSSYEQYF	TGCGCCAGCAGCGGGACTAGCGGTAGCTCCTACGAGCAGTACTTC
TRBD2	few	TRBV7-9	TRBJ2-1	CASSRTELAGDVGEQFF	TGTGCCAGCAGCCGAACCGAACTAGCGGGAGATGTAGGTGAGCAGTTCTTC
NA	few	TRBV6-1	TRBJ1-5	CASSLWGEGQPQHF	TGTGCCAGCAGCCTCTGGGGCGAGGGACAGCCCCAGCATTTT
NA	few	TRBV15	TRBJ2-1	CATSRDLGNEQFF	TGTGCCACCAGCAGAGATTTGGGTAATGAGCAGTTCTTC
TRBD2	NA	TRBV2	TRBJ2-6	CASSGLAASGANVLTF	TGTGCCAGCAGTGGACTAGCGGCCTCTGGGGCCAACGTCCTGACTTTC
NA	NA	TRBV6-4	TRBJ2-3	CASSAQGSDTDTQYF	TGTGCCAGCAGTGCCCAGGGGAGTGACACAGATACGCAGTATTTT
NA	once	TRBV28	TRBJ2-6	CASSFRGFFSGANVLTF	TGTGCCAGCAGTTTTCGGGGGTTTTTTTCCGGGGCCAACGTCCTGACTTTC
NA	NA	TRBV12-3/TRBV12-4	TRBJ2-2	CASSPGVPNTGELFF	TGTGCCAGCAGTCCGGGGGTGCCGAACACCGGGGAGCTGTTTTTT
NA	few	TRBV3-1	TRBJ2-2	CASSLRGGLNTGELFF	TGTGCCAGCAGCCTGAGGGGGGGTTTGAACACCGGGGAGCTGTTTTTT
NA	many	TRBV9	TRBJ2-3	CASSAQTDTQYF	TGTGCCAGCAGCGCACAGACAGATACGCAGTATTTT
NA	NA	TRBV2	TRBJ2-3	CASSPMMGGLTDTQYF	TGTGCCAGCAGTCCCATGATGGGGGGGCTGACAGATACGCAGTATTTT
TRBD1	many	TRBV12-3/TRBV12-4	TRBJ2-7	CASSPRQGTYEQYF	TGTGCCAGCAGTCCCCGACAGGGTACCTACGAGCAGTACTTC
TRBD1	NA	TRBV20-1	TRBJ2-6	CSARQGSTSGANVLTF	TGCAGTGCCCGACAGGGCTCAACTTCTGGGGCCAACGTCCTGACTTTC
TRBD1	few	TRBV18	TRBJ2-7	CASSPRDRIWEQYF	TGTGCCAGCTCACCTAGGGACAGGATCTGGGAGCAGTACTTC
NA	NA	TRBV25-1	TRBJ2-7	CASEGGVGDGTEQYF	TGTGCCAGCGAAGGGGGTGTGGGAGACGGGACCGAGCAGTACTTC
NA	many	TRBV12-3/TRBV12-4	TRBJ2-1	CASRADGNFYNEQFF	TGTGCCAGCAGGGCCGACGGGAACTTCTACAATGAGCAGTTCTTC
TRBD2	many	TRBV4-1	TRBJ2-2	CASSPWGGITGELFF	TGCGCCAGCAGCCCTTGGGGGGGGATCACCGGGGAGCTGTTTTTT
NA	NA	TRBV12-3/TRBV12-4	TRBJ1-4	CASSLVGTNEKLFF	TGTGCCAGCAGTTTAGTGGGCACTAATGAAAAACTGTTTTTT
NA	NA	TRBV20-1	TRBJ1-4	CSARGFGEGEKLFF	TGCAGTGCTAGAGGTTTCGGGGAGGGTGAAAAACTGTTTTTT
TRBD2	few	TRBV12-3/TRBV12-4	TRBJ2-5	CASSPIRLAGETQYF	TGTGCCAGCAGTCCCATTCGACTAGCTGGGGAGACCCAGTACTTC
TRBD2	few	TRBV28	TRBJ2-1	CASFSGGVGNEQFF	TGTGCCAGCTTTAGCGGGGGGGTGGGCAATGAGCAGTTCTTC
NA	NA	TRBV3-1	TRBJ2-1	CASSPAHGGNNEQFF	TGTGCCAGCAGCCCGGCCCATGGCGGAAACAATGAGCAGTTCTTC
NA	NA	TRBV20-1	TRBJ2-1	CSASGAFNEQFF	TGCAGTGCTAGCGGGGCATTCAATGAGCAGTTCTTC
NA	NA	TRBV3-1	TRBJ2-2	CASSHPLGGINTGELFF	TGTGCCAGCAGCCATCCCCTTGGGGGGATCAACACCGGGGAGCTGTTTTTT
NA	few	TRBV28	TRBJ1-3	CASSSNLVNTIYF	TGTGCCAGCAGTTCCAATCTGGTAAACACCATATATTTT
TRBD2	few	TRBV6-5	TRBJ2-5	CASSYRASGPQETQYF	TGTGCCAGCAGTTACCGGGCTAGCGGACCACAAGAGACCCAGTACTTC
NA	few	TRBV24-1	TRBJ2-1	CATSDFREEISNEQFF	TGTGCCACCAGTGATTTTAGGGAGGAGATTTCCAATGAGCAGTTCTTC
NA	many	TRBV3-1	TRBJ1-2	CASSQGRSSVGYTF	TGTGCCAGCAGCCAAGGCAGGTCCAGCGTGGGCTACACCTTC
NA	many	TRBV27	TRBJ2-1	CASSAYNEQFF	TGTGCCAGCAGCGCCTACAATGAGCAGTTCTTC
TRBD1	few	TRBV10-3	TRBJ2-7	CAIRGPGQGTYEQYF	TGTGCCATCAGGGGACCGGGACAGGGGACCTACGAGCAGTACTTC
TRBD2	NA	TRBV10-3	TRBJ2-1	CAISESKPGLAVYEQFF	TGTGCCATCAGTGAGTCAAAACCGGGACTAGCTGTCTATGAGCAGTTCTTC